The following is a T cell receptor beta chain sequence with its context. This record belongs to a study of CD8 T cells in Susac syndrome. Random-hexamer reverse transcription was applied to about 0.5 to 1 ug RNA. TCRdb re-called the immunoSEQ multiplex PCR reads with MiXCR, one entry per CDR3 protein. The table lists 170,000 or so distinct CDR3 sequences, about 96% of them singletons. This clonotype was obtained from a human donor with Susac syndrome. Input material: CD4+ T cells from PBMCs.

In DNA, the CDR3 is TGTGCCAGCAGCCTGCATGGTGGGACTACCTCCTACGAGCAGTACTTC. This encodes CASSLHGGTTSYEQYF. This chain joins TRBV11-1 and TRBJ2-7, with TRBD2 matching 7 bases. The CDR3 runs 16 residues. V gave up 5 bases and J gave up 0 bases; unmatched junction bases: 10. Germline V gene lookup returns CDR1 SGHAT and CDR2 FQDESV (reference sequence).